Presented here are 28 T cell receptor beta chains from one specimen sequenced in a study of T cells in Graves' hyperthyroidism and ophthalmopathy. There were TCR beta CDR3 regions amplified from RNA transcripts. HTBI primers were used for first-round RT-PCR of the TCR CDR3. TCRdb itself ran the multiplex PCR reads through MiXCR, one entry per CDR3 protein. The sample lists 650,000 to 850,000 distinct CDR3 sequences; roughly a sixth were seen once. Input material: blood. The origin of the receptors is a woman between 50 and 59 years old with Graves' hyperthyroidism that later progressed to Graves' ophthalmopathy.

This clonotype was found many times. J is TRBJ2-3 and V is TRBV7-8; 12 positions agree with TRBD2. The CDR3 is 16 residues long. Trimming at V came to 7 bases and at J to 4 bases, leaving 9 bases not matched to a gene. CDR1 is SGHVS, CDR2 FQNEAQ, per germline. CDR3 sequence (DNA): TGTGCCAGCACCGAGACTAGCGGGGGCTATCCAGATACGCAGTATTTT. Amino acids: CASTETSGGYPDTQYF.

The chain uses TRBV5-6 and TRBJ2-4; 9 positions agree with TRBD1. Germline-derived CDR1 and CDR2 are SGHDT and YYEEEE. Unmatched junction bases numbered 10, after V lost 2 bases and J lost 7 bases. The CDR3 has 16 amino acids. This CDR3 reads CASSFASGTGPNIQYF. CDR3 nucleotides: TGTGCCAGCAGCTTTGCCTCCGGGACAGGGCCCAACATTCAGTACTTC.

With respect to this clonotype: A read error may explain this, as a much larger clone is one base away. The rearrangement uses TRBV7-3 and TRBJ2-5, with D unresolved. CDR1 and CDR2 (germline): SGHTA, FQGTGA. V was shortened by 3 bases and J by 5 bases, with 16 bases between the two germline ends. CDR3 size: 15 residues. DNA of the CDR3: TGTGCCAGCAGCTTGGGAAAGGGCGTTCACGAGACCCAGTACTTC. This gives the protein CASSLGKGVHETQYF.

The genes are TRBV6-2 or TRBV6-3 and TRBJ1-2; 10 nucleotides line up with TRBD1. The CDR3 consists of 15 residues. V lost 0 bases to trimming and J lost 4 bases; unmatched junction nucleotides: 2. Germline CDR1 MNHEY, CDR2 SVGEGT. The CDR3 is CASSYSDRGSYGYTF. CDR3 DNA sequence: TGTGCCAGCAGTTACTCGGACAGGGGGAGCTATGGCTACACCTTC.

This clonotype was seen more than once but under ten times. The gene calls are TRBV6-1 and TRBJ1-1; D uncertain. The CDR3 sequence is 14 residues long. Germline assignment: CDR1 MNHNS and CDR2 SASEGT. V lost 6 bases to trimming and J lost 4 bases, with 15 bases between them. This chain's CDR3 is CASRTDKIGTEAFF. The CDR3 DNA reads as TGTGCCAGCAGAACCGACAAGATCGGCACTGAAGCTTTCTTT.

This clonotype was found many times. V and J are TRBV3-1 and TRBJ2-2, with unresolved D. Germline CDR1 reads LGHDT; CDR2 reads YNNKEL (reference sequence). The V gene lost 0 bases and the J gene lost 5 bases, with 7 bases spanning the gap. This CDR3 region has 14 residues. For the CDR3, the DNA is TGTGCCAGCAGCCAAGATTCCAGGACCGGGGAGCTGTTTTTT. This sequence encodes CASSQDSRTGELFF.

There are many counts of this clonotype. The chain couples TRBV11-2 to TRBJ2-7; D is perhaps TRBD2 (5 bases). This CDR3 has 14 residues. The germline CDR1 and CDR2 sequences are SGHAT and FQNNGV. V was pared by 0 bases and J by 4 bases, with 10 bases between. The CDR3 DNA sequence: TGTGCCAGCAGCTTAGAGGACTTCGAATACGAGCAGTACTTC. Its translation is CASSLEDFEYEQYF.

V and J are TRBV6-1 and TRBJ1-2; unclear D gene. The V gene's germline CDR1 is MNHNS and CDR2 SASEGT. The CDR3 is 13 residues long. V gave up 4 bases and J gave up 8 bases, with 14 bases separating them. CDR3 sequence: CASSVTGLTGYTF. The CDR3 DNA reads TGTGCCAGCAGTGTTACCGGCCTTACCGGCTACACCTTC.

The CDR3, as DNA: TGCAGCGTTGGTGCAGGGTACACTGAAGCTTTCTTT. Translating gives CSVGAGYTEAFF. The chain combines TRBV29-1 with TRBJ1-1; D is possibly TRBD1 (5 bases). Germline CDR1 and CDR2: SQVTM and ANQGSEA. V shed 4 bases and J shed 3 bases, with 9 bases lying between them. This CDR3 is 12 amino acids long. Complete variable domain (other parts from reference TRBV29-1 and TRBJ1-1): SAVISQKPSRDICQRGTSLTIQCQVDSQVTMMFWYRQQPGQSLTLIATANQGSEATYESGFVIDKFPISRPNLTFSTLTVSNMSPEDSSIYLCSVGAGYTEAFFGQGTRLTVV.

This clonotype showed up many times. The junction departs from the called germline gene at one end, perhaps through a read error. The rearrangement joins TRBV5-1 to TRBJ1-2; D remains unclear. Germline V CDR1 and CDR2: SGHRS, YFSETQ. The CDR3 extends over 13 amino acids. The CDR3 DNA is TGTGCCAGCAGCTTGGAGACGGGCTATGGCTACACCTTC. It codes for CASSLETGYGYTF.

The sample holds a few counts of this clonotype. This chain joins TRBV20-1 and TRBJ2-1, with D tentatively TRBD2 (6 bases). CDR3 length: 12 amino acids. Trimming removed 2 bases at V and 8 bases at J, with 10 bases between. In germline, CDR1 is DFQATT, CDR2 SNEGSKA (reference sequence). The CDR3 loop is CSARPTSYEQFF. In DNA, the CDR3 is TGCAGTGCTAGACCGACTAGTTATGAGCAGTTCTTC.

V gene TRBV20-1 combines with J gene TRBJ1-5; perhaps TRBD1 as D (5 bases). The V gene lost 7 bases and the J gene lost 0 bases, with 19 bases spanning the gap. The CDR3 is 16 amino acids. Germline V CDR1 and CDR2: DFQATT, SNEGSKA (reference sequence). CDR3 DNA: TGCAGTGTACCAGGCAGGGTCCTCCATAGCAATCAGCCCCAGCATTTT. This gives the protein CSVPGRVLHSNQPQHF.

This clonotype was observed a few times. The V and J genes are TRBV5-1 and TRBJ1-1; D perhaps matches TRBD1 (5 bases). Germline V gene lookup returns CDR1 SGHRS and CDR2 YFSETQ. The CDR3 runs to 14 residues. V lost 6 bases, J lost 5 bases, and 17 bases lay in between. CDR3 nucleotide sequence: TGCGCCAGCAACAAGGCGCGGGCAGGGACTGAAGCTTTCTTT. It specifies CASNKARAGTEAFF. The full variable domain, its missing parts supplied by reference TRBV5-1 and TRBJ1-1, is KAGVTQTPRYLIKTRGQQVTLSCSPISGHRSVSWYQQTPGQGLQFLFEYFSETQRNKGNFPGRFSGRQFSNSRSEMNVSTLELGDSALYLCASNKARAGTEAFFGQGTRLTVV.

This clonotype was recorded at least ten times. This chain connects TRBV5-1 to TRBJ1-1; 7 nucleotides align to TRBD1. With 2 bases clipped from V and 6 bases from J, the junction kept 4 bases outside the gene matches. The CDR3 has 13 residues. The germline CDR1 and CDR2 sequences are SGHRS and YFSETQ. The CDR3 here is CASSLQGYAEAFF. CDR3 bases: TGCGCCAGCAGCTTACAGGGGTACGCTGAAGCTTTCTTT.

The rearrangement uses TRBV5-1 and TRBJ2-2; D gene ambiguous. This CDR3 is built from 16 residues. The V end lost 0 bases, the J end lost 5 bases, and 14 bases lay between the germline ends. The germline V gene has CDR1 SGHRS and CDR2 YFSETQ. CDR3: CASSLAATLYTGELFF. CDR3 nucleotides: TGCGCCAGCAGCTTGGCTGCTACCCTCTATACCGGGGAGCTGTTTTTT.

V usage is TRBV4-1 and J usage is TRBJ1-1; no clear D. Per the germline V gene, CDR1 is MGHRA and CDR2 is YSYEKL. With 4 bases removed from V and 1 base from J, the gap between germline ends came to 13 bases. CDR3 size: 15 residues. In DNA, the CDR3 is TGCGCCAGCAGCCCCCGGGGTACATGGAACACTGAAGCTTTCTTT. This codes for CASSPRGTWNTEAFF.

This sequence joins TRBV19 and TRBJ1-6; TRBD1 matches at 8 bases. CDR1 is LNHDA, CDR2 SQIVND, per germline (reference sequence). With V trimmed by 3 bases and J by 7 bases, 8 bases remained unmatched. The CDR3 length is 16 residues. CDR3 in amino acids: CASSIATGGKNSPLHF. The CDR3 bases are TGTGCCAGTAGTATTGCCACAGGGGGGAAAAATTCACCCCTCCACTTT.

The DNA for the CDR3 is TGCAGTGCTAGAGATCGGGTGCGGGGGGACTCCTACGAGCAGTACTTC. Its protein is CSARDRVRGDSYEQYF. This chain uses TRBV20-1 with TRBJ2-7; 8 bases match TRBD2. Germline CDR1 and CDR2: DFQATT and SNEGSKA (reference sequence). The CDR3 sequence is 16 residues long. V was pared by 0 bases and J by 0 bases, with 7 bases of the junction left unmatched.

This chain joins TRBV20-1 and TRBJ1-6; no firm D call. V was clipped by 0 bases and J by 8 bases, with 17 bases between them. The CDR3 is made up of 16 amino acids. Germline V gene data show CDR1 as DFQATT and CDR2 as SNEGSKA (reference sequence). CDR3 in DNA: TGCAGTGCTAGAGATGGTACGCGGCCAAGAGATTCACCCCTCCACTTT. This sequence encodes CSARDGTRPRDSPLHF.

DNA of the CDR3: TGTGCCAGCGCGCGAAAAGGGGCCGGGGCGTCTTTGGGCTACACCTTC. This codes for CASARKGAGASLGYTF. V usage is TRBV19 and J usage is TRBJ1-2; D might be TRBD1 (5 bases). The CDR3 spans 16 residues. The V end lost 9 bases, the J end lost 8 bases, and 28 bases lay between the germline ends. In germline, CDR1 is LNHDA, CDR2 SQIVND (reference sequence).

This chain links TRBV13 with TRBJ2-3, with D tentatively TRBD1 or TRBD2 (5 bases each). Looked up from germline, CDR1 is PRHDT and CDR2 is FYEKMQ (reference sequence). The CDR3 spans 15 residues. Trimming took off 0 bases at V and 2 bases at J, with 9 bases between the two ends. In DNA form, the CDR3 reads TGTGCCAGCAGCTTAGGTCCAGGGACCACAGATACGCAGTATTTT. This codes for CASSLGPGTTDTQYF.

This clonotype came up many times. This chain joins TRBV11-2 and TRBJ2-5; 9 positions agree with TRBD1. The CDR3 consists of 15 residues. J gave up 6 bases and V 2 bases, and 7 bases lay outside the gene matches. Germline CDR1 SGHAT, CDR2 FQNNGV. The CDR3 is CASSLSTGGWQTQYF. CDR3 nucleotide sequence: TGTGCCAGCAGCTTAAGTACAGGGGGCTGGCAGACCCAGTACTTC.

This clonotype has ten or more counts. The chain couples TRBV7-8 to TRBJ1-6, with 7 nucleotides matching TRBD1. Germline lookup yields CDR1 SGHVS and CDR2 FQNEAQ. The J segment lost 7 bases and the V segment lost 0 bases, leaving 3 bases of the junction unmatched. The CDR3 loop spans 15 amino acids. The CDR3, as DNA: TGTGCCAGCAGCTTAGCTGACAGGGCCAATTCACCCCTCCACTTT. Translated: CASSLADRANSPLHF. Variable domain in full (rest from reference TRBV7-8 and TRBJ1-6): GAGVSQSPRYKVAKRGQDVALRCDPISGHVSLFWYQQALGQGPEFLTYFQNEAQLDKSGLPSDRFFAERPEGSVSTLKIQRTQQEDSAVYLCASSLADRANSPLHFGNGTRLTVT.

This clonotype occurred a few times. This chain joins TRBV7-8 and TRBJ2-3; D perhaps matches TRBD2 (5 bases). V dropped 5 bases and J dropped 4 bases, with 16 bases sitting between them. CDR1 SGHVS and CDR2 FQNEAQ come from the germline V gene. CDR3 size: 15 residues. In DNA form, the CDR3 reads TGTGCCAGCAGCCATGCGGGCTTCCGAGCAGATACGCAGTATTTT. Translating it yields CASSHAGFRADTQYF.

The V and J genes are TRBV19 and TRBJ1-6, with 7 bases that match TRBD1. The CDR3 is made up of 15 amino acids. CDR1 LNHDA and CDR2 SQIVND come from the germline V gene (reference sequence). After removal of 5 bases from V and 11 bases from J, the junction contained 12 bases not matched to a gene. Written as DNA, the CDR3 is TGTGCCAGTAGTCTAAACCGTCAGGGGGGTGCACCCCTCCACTTT. As protein: CASSLNRQGGAPLHF.

This clonotype was counted between two and nine times. An end of the junction differs from the germline gene, which may be a read error. V is TRBV20-1 and J is TRBJ2-2; 8 bases align to TRBD1. The CDR3 is 15 amino acids. Germline CDR1 DFQATT, CDR2 SNEGSKA (reference sequence). The CDR3 DNA sequence: TGCAGTGCCAGAGGTCCAGGGGGCCCAGCCGGGGAGCTGTTTTTT. Encoded protein: CSARGPGGPAGELFF.

This clonotype was seen many times. The gene calls are TRBV18 and TRBJ1-1; unclear D gene. Trimming shortened V by 0 bases and J by 3 bases, and 5 bases separated the two germline ends. This CDR3 comprises 13 residues. Germline V lookup: CDR1 KGHSH, CDR2 LQKENI. The CDR3 protein is CASSPPTYTEAFF. The CDR3 DNA reads as TGTGCCAGCTCACCACCGACTTACACTGAAGCTTTCTTT.

This clonotype has a count of ten or more. This chain links TRBV12-3 or TRBV12-4 with TRBJ2-7, with 8 nucleotides matching TRBD2. J lost 4 bases, V lost 3 bases, and 5 bases had no gene match. The CDR3 runs 14 residues. CDR3 sequence: CASSFERGSYEQYF. The CDR3 bases are TGTGCCAGCAGTTTCGAGCGGGGGAGTTACGAGCAGTACTTC.